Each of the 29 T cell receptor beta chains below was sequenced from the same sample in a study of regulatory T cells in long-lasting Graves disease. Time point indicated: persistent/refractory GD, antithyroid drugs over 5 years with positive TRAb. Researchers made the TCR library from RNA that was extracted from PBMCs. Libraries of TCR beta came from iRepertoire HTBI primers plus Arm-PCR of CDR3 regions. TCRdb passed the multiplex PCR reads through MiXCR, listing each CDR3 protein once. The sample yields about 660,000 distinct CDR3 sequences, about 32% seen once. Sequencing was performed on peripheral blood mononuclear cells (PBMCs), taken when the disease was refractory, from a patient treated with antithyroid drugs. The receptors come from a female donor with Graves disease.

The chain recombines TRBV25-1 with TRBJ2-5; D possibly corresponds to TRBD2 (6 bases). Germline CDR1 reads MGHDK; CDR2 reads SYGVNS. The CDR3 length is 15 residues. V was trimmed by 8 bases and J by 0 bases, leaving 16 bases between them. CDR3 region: CASANPGAYQETQYF. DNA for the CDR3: TGTGCCAGCGCTAACCCGGGAGCGTACCAAGAGACCCAGTACTTC.

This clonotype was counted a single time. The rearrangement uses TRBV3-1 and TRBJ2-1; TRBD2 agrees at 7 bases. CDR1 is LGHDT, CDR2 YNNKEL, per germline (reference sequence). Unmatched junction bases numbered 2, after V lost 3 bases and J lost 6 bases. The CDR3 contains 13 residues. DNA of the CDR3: TGTGCCAGCAGCCAGGGGACTATCAATGAGCAGTTCTTC. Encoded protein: CASSQGTINEQFF.

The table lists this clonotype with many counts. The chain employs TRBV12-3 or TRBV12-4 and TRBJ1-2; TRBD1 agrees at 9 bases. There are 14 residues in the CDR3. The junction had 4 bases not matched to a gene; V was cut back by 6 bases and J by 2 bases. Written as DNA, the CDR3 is TGTGCCAGCAGCCACGGGACAGGGAACTATGGCTACACCTTC. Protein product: CASSHGTGNYGYTF.

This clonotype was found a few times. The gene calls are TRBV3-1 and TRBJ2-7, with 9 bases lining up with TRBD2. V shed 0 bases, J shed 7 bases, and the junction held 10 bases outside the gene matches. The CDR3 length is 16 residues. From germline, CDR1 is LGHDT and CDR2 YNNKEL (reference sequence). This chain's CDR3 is CASSQEGTSRGGEQYF. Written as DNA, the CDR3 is TGTGCCAGCAGCCAAGAGGGGACTAGCAGAGGAGGGGAGCAGTACTTC.

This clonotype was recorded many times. The CDR3 nucleotides are TGTGCCAGCAGCTTGGGACAGTTCTCTGGAAACACCATATATTTT. Translated, it gives CASSLGQFSGNTIYF. The genes are TRBV7-8 and TRBJ1-3, with 7 positions matching TRBD1. The germline CDR1 and CDR2 sequences are SGHVS and FQNEAQ. The CDR3 is 15 amino acids. J gave up 0 bases and V 3 bases, and 2 bases lay outside the gene matches.

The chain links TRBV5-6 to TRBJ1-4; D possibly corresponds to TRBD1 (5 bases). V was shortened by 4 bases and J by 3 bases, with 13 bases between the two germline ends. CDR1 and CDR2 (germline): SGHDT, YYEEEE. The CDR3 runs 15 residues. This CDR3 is CASSRKGSPNEKLFF. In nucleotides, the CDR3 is TGTGCCAGCAGCCGTAAGGGGTCGCCTAATGAAAAACTGTTTTTT.

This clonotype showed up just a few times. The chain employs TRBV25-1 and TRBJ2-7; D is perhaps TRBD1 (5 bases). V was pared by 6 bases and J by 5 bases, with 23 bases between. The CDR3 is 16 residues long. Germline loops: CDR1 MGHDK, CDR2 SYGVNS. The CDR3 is CASSATFRVGFHEQYF. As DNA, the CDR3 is TGTGCCAGCAGCGCGACCTTCAGGGTAGGGTTCCACGAGCAGTACTTC.

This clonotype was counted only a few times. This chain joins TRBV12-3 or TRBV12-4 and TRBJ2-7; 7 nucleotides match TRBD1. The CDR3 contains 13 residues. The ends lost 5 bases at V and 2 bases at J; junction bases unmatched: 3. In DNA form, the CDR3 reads TGTGCCAGCAGTCATACAGGGGCCTACGAGCAGTACTTC. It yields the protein CASSHTGAYEQYF.

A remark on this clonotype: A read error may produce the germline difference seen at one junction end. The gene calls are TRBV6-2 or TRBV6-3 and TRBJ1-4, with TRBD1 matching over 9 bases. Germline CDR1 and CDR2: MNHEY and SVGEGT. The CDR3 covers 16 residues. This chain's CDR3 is CGSSGTGGANNEKLFF. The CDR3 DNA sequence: TGTGGCAGCAGCGGAACAGGGGGCGCGAATAATGAAAAACTGTTTTTT.

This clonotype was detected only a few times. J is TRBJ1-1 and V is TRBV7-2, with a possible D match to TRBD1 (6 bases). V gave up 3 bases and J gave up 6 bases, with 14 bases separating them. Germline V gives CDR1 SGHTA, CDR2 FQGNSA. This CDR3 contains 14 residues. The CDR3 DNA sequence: TGTGCCAGCAGCTTTTACAGGGAGGTCGCTGAAGCTTTCTTT. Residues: CASSFYREVAEAFF.

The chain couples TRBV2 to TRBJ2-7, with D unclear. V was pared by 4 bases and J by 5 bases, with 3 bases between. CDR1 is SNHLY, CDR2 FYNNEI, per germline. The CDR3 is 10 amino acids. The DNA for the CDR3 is TGTGCCAGCAGTGTGAACGAGCAGTACTTC. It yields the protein CASSVNEQYF.

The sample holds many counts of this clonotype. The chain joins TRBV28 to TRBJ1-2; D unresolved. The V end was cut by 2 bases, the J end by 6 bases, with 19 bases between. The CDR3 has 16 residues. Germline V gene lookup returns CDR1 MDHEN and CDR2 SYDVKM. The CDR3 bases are TGTGCCAGCAGTTTAGGAGGAGTCCCCTTAGGCGATGGCTACACCTTC. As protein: CASSLGGVPLGDGYTF.

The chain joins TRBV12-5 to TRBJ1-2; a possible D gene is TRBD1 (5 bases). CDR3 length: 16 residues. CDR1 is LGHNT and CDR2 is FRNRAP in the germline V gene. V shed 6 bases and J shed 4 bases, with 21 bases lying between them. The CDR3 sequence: CASGAGGPGQGYGYTF. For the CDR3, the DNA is TGTGCTAGTGGCGCTGGGGGTCCCGGGCAGGGCTATGGCTACACCTTC.

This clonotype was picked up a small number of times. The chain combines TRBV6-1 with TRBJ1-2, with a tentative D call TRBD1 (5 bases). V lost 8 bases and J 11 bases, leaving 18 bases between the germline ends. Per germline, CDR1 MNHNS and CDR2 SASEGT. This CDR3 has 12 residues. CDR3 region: CASGQVGGRYTF. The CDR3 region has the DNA TGTGCCAGCGGTCAGGTCGGGGGACGTTACACCTTC.

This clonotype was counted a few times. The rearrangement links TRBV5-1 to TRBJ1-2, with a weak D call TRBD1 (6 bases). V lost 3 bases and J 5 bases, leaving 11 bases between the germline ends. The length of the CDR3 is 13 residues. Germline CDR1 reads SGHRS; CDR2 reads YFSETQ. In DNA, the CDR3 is TGCGCCAGCAGCTGGGACAAAGGGTATGGCTACACCTTC. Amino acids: CASSWDKGYGYTF.

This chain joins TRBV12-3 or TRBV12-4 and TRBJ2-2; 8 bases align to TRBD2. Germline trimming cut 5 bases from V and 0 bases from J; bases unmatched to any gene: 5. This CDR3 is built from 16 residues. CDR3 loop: CASSTPGLANTGELFF. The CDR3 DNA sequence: TGTGCCAGCAGTACCCCGGGACTAGCGAACACCGGGGAGCTGTTTTTT.

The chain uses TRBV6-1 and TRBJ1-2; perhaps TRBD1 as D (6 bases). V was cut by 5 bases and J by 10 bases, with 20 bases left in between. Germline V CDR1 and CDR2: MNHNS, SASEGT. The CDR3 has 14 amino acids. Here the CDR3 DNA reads TGTGCCAGCAGTAGGGGGGGACTCACATGGGACTACACCTTC. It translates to CASSRGGLTWDYTF.

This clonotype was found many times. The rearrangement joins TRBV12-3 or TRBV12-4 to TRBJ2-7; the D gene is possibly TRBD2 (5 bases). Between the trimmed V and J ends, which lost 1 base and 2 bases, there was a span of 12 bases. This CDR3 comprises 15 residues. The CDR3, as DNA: TGTGCCAGCAGTTTAGGACCGGGAAATACCTACGAGCAGTACTTC. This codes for CASSLGPGNTYEQYF.

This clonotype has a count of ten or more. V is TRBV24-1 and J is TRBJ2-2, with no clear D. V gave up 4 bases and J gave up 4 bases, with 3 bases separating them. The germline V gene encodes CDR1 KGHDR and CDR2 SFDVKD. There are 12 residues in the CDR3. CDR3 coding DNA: TGTGCCACCAGTGAACCCACCGGGGAGCTGTTTTTT. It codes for CATSEPTGELFF.

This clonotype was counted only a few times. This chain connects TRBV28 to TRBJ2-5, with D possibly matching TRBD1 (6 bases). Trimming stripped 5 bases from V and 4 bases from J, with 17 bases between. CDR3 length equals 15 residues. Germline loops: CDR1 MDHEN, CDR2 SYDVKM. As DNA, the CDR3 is TGTGCCAGCAGTCCCTCTTTGGGGGCGGGAGAGACCCAGTACTTC. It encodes CASSPSLGAGETQYF.

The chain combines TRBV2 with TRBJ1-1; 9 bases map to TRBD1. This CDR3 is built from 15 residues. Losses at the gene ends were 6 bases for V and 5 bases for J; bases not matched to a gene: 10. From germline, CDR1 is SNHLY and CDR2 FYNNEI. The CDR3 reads CASRANSGTGTEAFF. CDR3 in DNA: TGTGCCAGCAGAGCTAATTCCGGGACAGGGACTGAAGCTTTCTTT.

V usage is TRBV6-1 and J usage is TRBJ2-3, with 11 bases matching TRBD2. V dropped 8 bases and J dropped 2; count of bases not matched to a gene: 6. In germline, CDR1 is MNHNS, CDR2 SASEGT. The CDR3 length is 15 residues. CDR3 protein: CASYLAGGSTDTQYF. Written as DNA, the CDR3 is TGTGCCAGCTACCTAGCGGGAGGATCCACAGATACGCAGTATTTT.

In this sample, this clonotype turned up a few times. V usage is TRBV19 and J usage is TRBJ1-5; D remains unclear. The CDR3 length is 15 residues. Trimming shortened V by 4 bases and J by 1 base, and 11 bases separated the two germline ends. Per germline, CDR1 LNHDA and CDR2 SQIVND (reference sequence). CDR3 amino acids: CASSKSDISNQPQHF. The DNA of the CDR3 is TGTGCCAGTAGTAAAAGCGACATCAGCAATCAGCCCCAGCATTTT.

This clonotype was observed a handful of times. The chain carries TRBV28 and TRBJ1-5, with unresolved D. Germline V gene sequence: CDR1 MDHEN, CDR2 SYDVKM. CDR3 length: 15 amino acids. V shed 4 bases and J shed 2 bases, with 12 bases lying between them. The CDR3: CASSSPSGGNQPQHF. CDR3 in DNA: TGTGCCAGCAGTTCCCCCTCGGGTGGCAATCAGCCCCAGCATTTT.

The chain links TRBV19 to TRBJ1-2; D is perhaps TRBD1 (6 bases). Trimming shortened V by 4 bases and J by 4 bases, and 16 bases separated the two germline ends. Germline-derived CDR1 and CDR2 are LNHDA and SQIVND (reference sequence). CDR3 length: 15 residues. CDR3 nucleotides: TGTGCCAGTAGTACGACAGGAAAGACCACCTATGGCTACACCTTC. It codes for CASSTTGKTTYGYTF.

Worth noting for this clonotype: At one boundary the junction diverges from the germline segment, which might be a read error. CDR3 in amino acids: CASSQVTGKLFF. In DNA, the CDR3 is TGTGCCAGCAGCCAAGTCACCGGGAAGCTGTTTTTT. V usage is TRBV6-2 or TRBV6-3 and J usage is TRBJ2-2; a possible D gene is TRBD2 (5 bases). From germline, CDR1 is MNHEY and CDR2 SVGEGT. This CDR3 comprises 12 residues.

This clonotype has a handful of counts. CDR3 sequence (DNA): TGTGCCAGCAGCACCAAGCGGGAGGGCCGCGATGAGCAGTTCTTC. Residues: CASSTKREGRDEQFF. This sequence joins TRBV11-2 and TRBJ2-1, with TRBD2 matching 10 bases. The germline CDR1 and CDR2 sequences are SGHAT and FQNNGV. The trim removed 5 bases at V and 8 bases at J, leaving 9 bases unmatched. CDR3 length equals 15 residues.

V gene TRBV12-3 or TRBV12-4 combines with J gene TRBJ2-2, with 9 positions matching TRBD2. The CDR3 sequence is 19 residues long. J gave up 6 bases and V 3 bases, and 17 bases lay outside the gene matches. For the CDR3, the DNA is TGTGCCAGCAGTTTTCCCGGGACTAGCCAACTCCCGGTCTCCGGGGAGCTGTTTTTT. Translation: CASSFPGTSQLPVSGELFF.

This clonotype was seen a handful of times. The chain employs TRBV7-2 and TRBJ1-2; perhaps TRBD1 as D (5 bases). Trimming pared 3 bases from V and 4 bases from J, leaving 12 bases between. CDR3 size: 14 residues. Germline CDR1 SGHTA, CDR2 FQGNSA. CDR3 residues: CASSFLTASYGYTF. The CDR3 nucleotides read TGTGCCAGCAGCTTTCTGACAGCGAGCTATGGCTACACCTTC.